The T cell receptor (beta chain) under discussion was sequenced for a study of CD8 T cells in Susac syndrome. Random hexamers were used to reverse transcribe 0.5 to 1 ug of RNA. From the immunoSEQ multiplex PCR reads, TCRdb called clonotypes with MiXCR, one entry per CDR3 protein. The data contain about 210,000 distinct CDR3 sequences, around 93% of them singletons. Sequencing of TCR beta was performed on blood CD8+ and CD4+ T cells. The CD8+ and CD4+ T cells were isolated magnetically using a negative isolation approach, whereas the TEMRA cells were enriched by FACS. This CDR3 comprises 14 residues. Germline V lookup: CDR1 MNHEY, CDR2 SVGAGI. V was cut by 7 bases and J by 6 bases, with 16 bases left in between.

This receptor was taken from a human donor in good health. Sequencing was carried out using CD4+ T cells from PBMCs. This rearrangement joins TRBV6-5 to TRBJ2-4; D may match TRBD1 or TRBD2 (5 bases each). CDR3 bases: TGTGCCAGCAAGGCAGTGGGACGACCAAACATTCAGTACTTC. The encoded protein is CASKAVGRPNIQYF.